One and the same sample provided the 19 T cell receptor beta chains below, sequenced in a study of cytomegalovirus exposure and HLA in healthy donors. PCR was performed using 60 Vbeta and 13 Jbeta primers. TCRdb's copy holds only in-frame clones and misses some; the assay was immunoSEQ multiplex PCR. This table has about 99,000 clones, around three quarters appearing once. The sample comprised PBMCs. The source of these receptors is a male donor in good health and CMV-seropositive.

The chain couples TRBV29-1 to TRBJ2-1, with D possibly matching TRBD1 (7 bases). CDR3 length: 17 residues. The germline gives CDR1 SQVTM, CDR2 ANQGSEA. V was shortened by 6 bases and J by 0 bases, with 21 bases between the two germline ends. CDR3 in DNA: TGCAGCGTCGATCAACCCAGGGGGGCGAGCTCCTACAATGAGCAGTTCTTC. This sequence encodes CSVDQPRGASSYNEQFF.

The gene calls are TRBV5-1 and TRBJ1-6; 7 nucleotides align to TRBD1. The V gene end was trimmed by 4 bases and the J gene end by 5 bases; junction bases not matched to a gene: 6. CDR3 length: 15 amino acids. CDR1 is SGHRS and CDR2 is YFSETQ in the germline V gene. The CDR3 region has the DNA TGCGCCAGCAGCGCTGGGGGGACAGATAATTCACCCCTCCACTTT. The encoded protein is CASSAGGTDNSPLHF.

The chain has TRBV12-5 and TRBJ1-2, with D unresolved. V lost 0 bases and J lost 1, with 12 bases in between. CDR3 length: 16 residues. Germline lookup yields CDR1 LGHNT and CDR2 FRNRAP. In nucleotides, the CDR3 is TGTGCTAGTGGTTTGGTACGGGGAAACATTAACTATGGCTACACCTTC. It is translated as CASGLVRGNINYGYTF.

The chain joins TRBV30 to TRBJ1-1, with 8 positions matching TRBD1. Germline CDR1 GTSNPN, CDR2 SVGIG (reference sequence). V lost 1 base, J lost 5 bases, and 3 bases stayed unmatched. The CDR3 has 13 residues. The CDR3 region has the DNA TGTGCCTGGAGTGCGACAGGGGTTACTGAAGCTTTCTTT. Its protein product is CAWSATGVTEAFF.

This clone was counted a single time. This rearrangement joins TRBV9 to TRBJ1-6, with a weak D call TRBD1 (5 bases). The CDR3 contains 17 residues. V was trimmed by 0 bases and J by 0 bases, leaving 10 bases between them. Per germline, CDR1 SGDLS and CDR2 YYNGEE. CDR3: CASSVGGSSSYNSPLHF. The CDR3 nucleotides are TGTGCCAGCAGCGTAGGGGGCTCGAGCTCCTATAATTCACCCCTCCACTTT.

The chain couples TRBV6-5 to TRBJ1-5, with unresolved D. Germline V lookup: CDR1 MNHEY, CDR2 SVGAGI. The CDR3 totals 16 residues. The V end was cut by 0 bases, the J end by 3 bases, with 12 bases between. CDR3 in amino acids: CASSYSNRSFNQPQHF. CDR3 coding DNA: TGTGCCAGCAGTTACTCTAACAGAAGCTTCAATCAGCCCCAGCATTTT.

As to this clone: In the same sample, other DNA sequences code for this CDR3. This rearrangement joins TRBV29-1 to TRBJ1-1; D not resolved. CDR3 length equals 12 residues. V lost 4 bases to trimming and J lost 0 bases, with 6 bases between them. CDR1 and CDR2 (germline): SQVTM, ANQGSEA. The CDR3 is CSVGQVNTEAFF. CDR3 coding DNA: TGCAGCGTTGGACAAGTGAACACTGAAGCTTTCTTT.

The CDR3 DNA sequence: TGTGCCAGCAGTGAACCTAGCGGGGTCCAAGAGACCCAGTACTTC. This codes for CASSEPSGVQETQYF. The chain links TRBV25-1 to TRBJ2-5; 9 bases align to TRBD2. The V gene end was trimmed by 2 bases and the J gene end by 1 base; junction bases not matched to a gene: 2. The CDR3 has 15 amino acids. Germline loops: CDR1 MGHDK, CDR2 SYGVNS.

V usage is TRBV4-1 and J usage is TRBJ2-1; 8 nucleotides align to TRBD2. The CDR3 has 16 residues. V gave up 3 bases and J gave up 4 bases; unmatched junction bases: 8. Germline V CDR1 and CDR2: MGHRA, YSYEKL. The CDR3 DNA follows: TGCGCCAGCAGCCATATCGGGAGGGACAATTACAATGAGCAGTTCTTC. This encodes CASSHIGRDNYNEQFF.

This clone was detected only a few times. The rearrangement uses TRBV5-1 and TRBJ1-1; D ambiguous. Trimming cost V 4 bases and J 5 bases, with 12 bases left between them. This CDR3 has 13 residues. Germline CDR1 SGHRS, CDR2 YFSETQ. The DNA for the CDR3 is TGCGCCAGCAGCCATCGCACTGGTACTGAAGCTTTCTTT. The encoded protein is CASSHRTGTEAFF.

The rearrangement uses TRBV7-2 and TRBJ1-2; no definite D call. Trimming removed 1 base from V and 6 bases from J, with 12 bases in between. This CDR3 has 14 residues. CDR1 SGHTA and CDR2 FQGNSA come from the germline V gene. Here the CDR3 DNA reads TGTGCCAGCAGCTTAGACCCCCAAGGAGATGGCTACACCTTC. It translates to CASSLDPQGDGYTF.

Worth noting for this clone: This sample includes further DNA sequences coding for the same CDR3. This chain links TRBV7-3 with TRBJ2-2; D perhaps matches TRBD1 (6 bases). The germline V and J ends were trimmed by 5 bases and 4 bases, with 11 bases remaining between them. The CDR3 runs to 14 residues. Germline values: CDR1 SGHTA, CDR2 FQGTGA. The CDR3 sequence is CASSLGGVTGELFF. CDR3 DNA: TGTGCCAGCAGCCTTGGGGGCGTCACCGGGGAGCTGTTTTTT.

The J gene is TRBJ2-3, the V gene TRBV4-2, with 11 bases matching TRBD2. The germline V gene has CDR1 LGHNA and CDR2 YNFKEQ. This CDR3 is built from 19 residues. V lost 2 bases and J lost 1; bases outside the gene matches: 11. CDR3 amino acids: CASSQTASGGTLRTDTQYF. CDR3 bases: TGTGCCAGCAGCCAAACCGCTAGCGGGGGGACCCTCCGCACAGATACGCAGTATTTT.

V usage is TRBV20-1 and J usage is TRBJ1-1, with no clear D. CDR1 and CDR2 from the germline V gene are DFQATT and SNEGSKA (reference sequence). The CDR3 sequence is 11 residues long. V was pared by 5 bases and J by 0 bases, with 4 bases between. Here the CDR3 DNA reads TGCAGTGCTCGTCTGAACACTGAAGCTTTCTTT. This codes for CSARLNTEAFF.

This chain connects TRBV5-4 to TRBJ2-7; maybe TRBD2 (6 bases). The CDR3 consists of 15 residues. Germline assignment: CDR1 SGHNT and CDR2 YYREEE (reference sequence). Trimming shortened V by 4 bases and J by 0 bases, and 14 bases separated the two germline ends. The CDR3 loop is CASSPGGIPSYEQYF. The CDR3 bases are TGTGCCAGCAGCCCGGGCGGGATTCCCTCCTACGAGCAGTACTTC.

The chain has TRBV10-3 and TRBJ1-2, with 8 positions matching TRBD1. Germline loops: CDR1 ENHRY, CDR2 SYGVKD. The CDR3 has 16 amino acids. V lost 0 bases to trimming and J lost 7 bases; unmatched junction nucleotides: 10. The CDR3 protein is CAISESKGTGPAGYTF. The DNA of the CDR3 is TGTGCCATCAGTGAGTCGAAGGGGACAGGTCCGGCTGGCTACACCTTC.

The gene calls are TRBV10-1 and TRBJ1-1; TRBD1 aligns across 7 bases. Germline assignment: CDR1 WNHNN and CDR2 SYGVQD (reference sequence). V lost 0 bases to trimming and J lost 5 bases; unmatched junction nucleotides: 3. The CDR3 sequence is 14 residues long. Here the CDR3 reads CASSESSRGTEAFF. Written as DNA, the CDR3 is TGCGCCAGCAGTGAGTCCTCCAGGGGGACTGAAGCTTTCTTT.

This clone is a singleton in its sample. Written as DNA, the CDR3 is TGTGCCAGCTCACGGGGGCTCAATCAGCCCCAGCATTTT. Protein: CASSRGLNQPQHF. The chain carries TRBV18 and TRBJ1-5, with D perhaps matching TRBD1 (6 bases). This CDR3 is built from 13 residues. V lost 4 bases and J 3 bases, leaving 7 bases between the germline ends. Germline assignment: CDR1 KGHSH and CDR2 LQKENI.

As DNA, the CDR3 is TGTGCCAGCACCGCGTTTGTTAGCTCCTACGAGCAGTACTTC. Its translation is CASTAFVSSYEQYF. V usage is TRBV5-8 and J usage is TRBJ2-7; D is ambiguous. This CDR3 region has 14 residues. Germline CDR1 SGHTS, CDR2 YDEGEE. The V end was cut by 6 bases, the J end by 0 bases, with 13 bases between.